The 9 T cell receptor beta chains below all came from one sample that was sequenced in a study of shared clonotypes between healthy human individuals. TCRdb's table, derived via immunoSEQ multiplex PCR, lists solely in-frame clones and lacks some. The repertoire consists of approximately 440,000 clones, with roughly 80% occurring once and the leading ten covering approximately 12%. Sequencing was carried out using PBMCs. The receptors derive from a woman aged 40 to 50 in good health. Some clones in this sample may be carry-over from other donors' samples.

V usage is TRBV10-3 and J usage is TRBJ2-7; 10 nucleotides align to TRBD1. In germline, CDR1 is ENHRY, CDR2 SYGVKD. Germline trimming cut 10 bases from V and 0 bases from J; bases unmatched to any gene: 9. This CDR3 has 15 amino acids. DNA for the CDR3: TGTGCCACCTCCGGGACAGGGGATCACTCCTACGAGCAGTACTTC. It is translated as CATSGTGDHSYEQYF.

V gene TRBV7-3 combines with J gene TRBJ2-3; the D gene is possibly TRBD2 (5 bases). Trimming left V 0 bases short and J 4 bases short, with 11 bases between. Germline CDR1 SGHTA, CDR2 FQGTGA. This CDR3 contains 15 residues. CDR3 nucleotide sequence: TGTGCCAGCAGCTTAACACGGACTTACTCAGATACGCAGTATTTT. Translated, it gives CASSLTRTYSDTQYF.

J is TRBJ2-3 and V is TRBV28, with a weak D call TRBD1 (5 bases). The CDR3 spans 15 residues. Trimming pared 2 bases from V and 3 bases from J, leaving 12 bases between. The V gene's germline CDR1 is MDHEN and CDR2 SYDVKM. The CDR3 loop reads CASSLDQGSTDTQYF. The CDR3 region has the DNA TGTGCCAGCAGTTTAGACCAGGGTTCTACAGATACGCAGTATTTT.

The V gene is TRBV19, the J gene TRBJ2-2; unclear D gene. CDR3 length: 13 residues. Germline V gives CDR1 LNHDA, CDR2 SQIVND (reference sequence). Trimming cost V 5 bases and J 3 bases, with 7 bases left between them. CDR3 loop: CASSPRHTGELFF. CDR3 in DNA: TGTGCCAGTAGTCCGCGACACACCGGGGAGCTGTTTTTT.

The chain couples TRBV29-1 to TRBJ2-7, with 8 bases fitting TRBD2. The CDR3 is 17 residues long. V gave up 4 bases and J gave up 0 bases; unmatched junction bases: 14. The V gene's germline CDR1 is SQVTM and CDR2 ANQGSEA. The CDR3 is CSVVKSGRILSSYEQYF. Here the CDR3 DNA reads TGCAGCGTTGTGAAAAGCGGGAGAATTTTAAGCTCCTACGAGCAGTACTTC.

This chain connects TRBV27 to TRBJ2-1; possibly TRBD2 for D (6 bases). The germline V gene encodes CDR1 MNHEY and CDR2 SMNVEV (reference sequence). The CDR3 spans 15 residues. Trimming left V 5 bases short and J 6 bases short, with 17 bases between. CDR3 coding DNA: TGTGCCAGCAGTACAATGATACTAGCACCCAATGAGCAGTTCTTC. This sequence encodes CASSTMILAPNEQFF.

V is TRBV19 and J is TRBJ2-1, with 12 bases aligning to TRBD2. This CDR3 contains 14 residues. CDR1 and CDR2 from the germline V gene are LNHDA and SQIVND (reference sequence). V shed 6 bases, J shed 6 bases, and the junction held 3 bases outside the gene matches. CDR3 sequence reads: CASRASGRVNEQFF. CDR3 sequence (DNA): TGTGCCAGTAGGGCTAGCGGGAGGGTCAATGAGCAGTTCTTC.

This sequence joins TRBV29-1 and TRBJ2-5, with 9 bases fitting TRBD1. The trim removed 6 bases at V and 5 bases at J, leaving 7 bases unmatched. This CDR3 is built from 13 residues. CDR1 and CDR2 from the germline V gene are SQVTM and ANQGSEA. The CDR3 reads CSVGRQGVETQYF. The CDR3 coding sequence is TGCAGCGTAGGACGACAGGGGGTGGAGACCCAGTACTTC.

The gene calls are TRBV19 and TRBJ2-1; 10 nucleotides line up with TRBD2. The CDR3 is 17 residues long. The J segment lost 3 bases and the V segment lost 3 bases, leaving 8 bases of the junction unmatched. Germline CDR1 and CDR2: LNHDA and SQIVND (reference sequence). Written as DNA, the CDR3 is TGTGCCAGTAGTATCAAAGCGGGAGGGCCCCTCTACAATGAGCAGTTCTTC. Encoded protein: CASSIKAGGPLYNEQFF.